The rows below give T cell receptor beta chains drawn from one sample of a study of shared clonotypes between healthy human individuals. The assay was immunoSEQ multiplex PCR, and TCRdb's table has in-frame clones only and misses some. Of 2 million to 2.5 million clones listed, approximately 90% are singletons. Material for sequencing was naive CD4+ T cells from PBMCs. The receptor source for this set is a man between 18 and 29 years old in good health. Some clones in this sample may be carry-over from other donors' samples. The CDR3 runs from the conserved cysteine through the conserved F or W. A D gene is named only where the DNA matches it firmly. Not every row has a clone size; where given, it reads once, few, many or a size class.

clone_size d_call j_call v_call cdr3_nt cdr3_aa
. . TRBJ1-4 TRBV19 TGTGCCAGTAGTAATCTGGACGAGGCGGAAAAACTGTTTTTT CASSNLDEAEKLFF
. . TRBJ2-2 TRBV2 TGTGCCAGCAGACGGGGGCGGGAGCGCACCGGGGAGCTGTTTTTT CASRRGRERTGELFF
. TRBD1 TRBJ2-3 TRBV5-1 TGCGCCAGCAGCTTCGGACAGGGTGCAGATACGCAGTATTTT CASSFGQGADTQYF
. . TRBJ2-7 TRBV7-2 TGTGCCAGCAGCTTAGCAACTGGATCTGGGGCCTACGAGCAGTACTTC CASSLATGSGAYEQYF
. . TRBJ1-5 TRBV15 TGTGCCACCAGCAGAGATCAGGGGCAGCCCCAGCATTTT CATSRDQGQPQHF
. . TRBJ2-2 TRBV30 TGTGCCTGGAGTAAGGCTGGCGGCAGGGGTTTCGGAACCGGGGAGCTGTTTTTT CAWSKAGGRGFGTGELFF
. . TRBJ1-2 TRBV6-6 TGTGCCAGCAGTTCGATAGCTAACTATGGCTACACCTTC CASSSIANYGYTF
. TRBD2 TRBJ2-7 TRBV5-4 TGTGCCAGCAGCATTGGGGGACTAGTGGAGGGGGAGCAGTACTTC CASSIGGLVEGEQYF
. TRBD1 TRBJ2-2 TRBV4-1 TGCGCCAGCAGCCCCGCTCCGGGACAGGGGCCGAACACCGGGGAGCTGTTTTTT CASSPAPGQGPNTGELFF
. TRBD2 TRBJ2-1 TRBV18 TGTGCCAGCTCACTAGGACCGGGACTAGCGGGAGGGAGACGGCCCAGCTCCTACAATGAGCAGTTCTTC CASSLGPGLAGGRRPSSYNEQFF
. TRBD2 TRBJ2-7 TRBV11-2 TGTGCCAGCAGCTCCCCTCGGCGAGGGAGGGCCGCCCACGAGCAGTACTTC CASSSPRRGRAAHEQYF
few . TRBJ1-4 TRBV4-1 TGCGCCAGCAGCCAAGATCTGCGTGGGGTCGATGAAAAACTGTTTTTT CASSQDLRGVDEKLFF
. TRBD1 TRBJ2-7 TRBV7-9 TGTGCCAGCAGCTTAGTTTTTTCGGGACAGGGGGCGACTGAGCAGTACTTC CASSLVFSGQGATEQYF
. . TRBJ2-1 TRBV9 TGTGCCAGCAGCGTAGCTTGGGATTACAATGAGCAGTTCTTC CASSVAWDYNEQFF
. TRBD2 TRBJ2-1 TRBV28 TGTGCCAGCAGTTTGACTAGCGGGAGCGATGAGCAGTTCTTC CASSLTSGSDEQFF
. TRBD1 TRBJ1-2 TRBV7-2 TGTGCCAGCAGCGCCCACAGGGGAGACTATGGCTACACCTTC CASSAHRGDYGYTF
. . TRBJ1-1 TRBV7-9 TGTGCCAGCAGCTCAAACAGGGTCGGCGCTGAAGCTTTCTTT CASSSNRVGAEAFF
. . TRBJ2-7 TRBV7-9 TGTGCCAGCAGCCATACCCGTGCAGGGTTTTTTGGCGAGCAGTACTTC CASSHTRAGFFGEQYF
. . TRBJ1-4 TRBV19 TGTGCCAGTAGATCCAACAGCCCCCCGGGGGAAAAACTGTTTTTT CASRSNSPPGEKLFF
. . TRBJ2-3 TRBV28 TGTGCCAGCCAAACTGCTCTTCTTACGCAGTATTTT CASQTALLTQYF
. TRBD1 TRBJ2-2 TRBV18 TGTGCCAGCTCACCGCCCAACAGGGGAACATGGGCCGGGGAGCTGTTTTTT CASSPPNRGTWAGELFF
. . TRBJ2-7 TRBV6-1 TGTGCCAGCAGTGACTGGACATCCTCCTACGAGCAGTACTTC CASSDWTSSYEQYF
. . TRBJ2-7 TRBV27 TGTGCCAGCAACCCAATTTGGGGGCGGGAGCAGTACTTC CASNPIWGREQYF
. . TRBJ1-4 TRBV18 TGTGCCAGCTCACCCGGCCCGAATGAAAAACTGTTTTTT CASSPGPNEKLFF
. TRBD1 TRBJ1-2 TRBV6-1 TGTGCCAGCAGTCAGACAGGGTTCTTCTCTACGGGCTACACCTTC CASSQTGFFSTGYTF
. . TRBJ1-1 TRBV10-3 TGTGCCATCAGTGAGTCGACCCCGGAGGTGACTGAAGCTTTCTTT CAISESTPEVTEAFF
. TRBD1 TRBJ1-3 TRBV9 TGTGCCAGCAGCGTAGGCGACAGGGGACTCCCTTACTCTGGAAACACCATATATTTT CASSVGDRGLPYSGNTIYF
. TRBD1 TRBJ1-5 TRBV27 TGTGCCAGCGGACGCACAGGGGCCTTTCAGCCCCAGCATTTT CASGRTGAFQPQHF
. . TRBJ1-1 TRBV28 TGTGCCAGCAGTTTATGGGGGCGAGGGGAAGCTTTCTTT CASSLWGRGEAFF
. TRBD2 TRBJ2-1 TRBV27 TGTGCCAGCAGTTTGGGACCGGGACTAGAAAAAGGGAATGAGCAGTTCTTC CASSLGPGLEKGNEQFF
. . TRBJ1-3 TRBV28 TGTGCCAGCAGGGTCGGGTCTGGAAACACCATATATTTT CASRVGSGNTIYF
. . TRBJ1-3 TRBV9 TGTGCCAGCAGCGCCCTTTTGGGAAACACCATATATTTT CASSALLGNTIYF
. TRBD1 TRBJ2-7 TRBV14 TGTGCCAGCAGCCAAAAAGGGACAGGGGACTACGAGCAGTACTTC CASSQKGTGDYEQYF
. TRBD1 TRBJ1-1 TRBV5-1 TGCGCCAGCAGCCCGTCTTGGGACAGCCTCGGCACTGAAGCTTTCTTT CASSPSWDSLGTEAFF
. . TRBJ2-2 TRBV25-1 TGTGCCAGTTGGGACCCCACCGGGGAGCTGTTTTTT CASWDPTGELFF
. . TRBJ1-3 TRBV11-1 TGTGCCAGCAGCGGAGTTTCTGGAAACACCATATATTTT CASSGVSGNTIYF
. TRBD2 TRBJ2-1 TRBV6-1 TGTGCCAGCAGTGAAAGACTAGCGGGAGACGGCGATGAGCAGTTCTTC CASSERLAGDGDEQFF
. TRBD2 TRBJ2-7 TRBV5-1 TGCGCCAGCAGCTACGGCCTGGCTAGCGGGGCCTACGAGCAGTACTTC CASSYGLASGAYEQYF
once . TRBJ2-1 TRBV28 TGTGCCGGTTCTGACAATCAGAACAATGAGCAGTTCTTC CAGSDNQNNEQFF
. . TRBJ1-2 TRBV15 TGTGCCACCAGCAGAGTCGGCAGGAGTAATGGCTACACCTTC CATSRVGRSNGYTF
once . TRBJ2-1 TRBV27 TGTGCCAGCACGGGGACGAGCTCCTACAATGAGCAGTTCTTC CASTGTSSYNEQFF
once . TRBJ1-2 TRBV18 TGTGCCAGCTCACCGGACATAACGGGGGGTGACGGCTACACCTTC CASSPDITGGDGYTF
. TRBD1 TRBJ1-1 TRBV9 TGTGCCAGCAGCTCGGAGATAAGGGGGCCACGAGGGATGAACACTGAAGCTTTCTTT CASSSEIRGPRGMNTEAFF
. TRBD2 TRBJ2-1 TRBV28 TGTGCCACACAAGGTGGGGGAGGGCCGGCCAATGAGCAGTTCTTC CATQGGGGPANEQFF
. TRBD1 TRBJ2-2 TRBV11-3 TGTGCCAGCAGCGCAGGGGGCCAGAACACCGGGGAGCTGTTTTTT CASSAGGQNTGELFF
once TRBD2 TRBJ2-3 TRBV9 TGTGCCAGCTCGCGGCGGGAGGGATCAGATACGCAGTATTTT CASSRREGSDTQYF
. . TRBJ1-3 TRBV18 TGTGCCAGCTCACACCCGGGACAAAGGTGGGACACCATATATTTT CASSHPGQRWDTIYF
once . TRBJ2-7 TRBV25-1 TGTGCCAGCAGCTCATCCTGGGTCTTGGAGCAGTACTTC CASSSSWVLEQYF
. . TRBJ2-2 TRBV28 TGTGCCAGTAAAAGGTCGAACACCGGGGAGCTGTTTTTT CASKRSNTGELFF